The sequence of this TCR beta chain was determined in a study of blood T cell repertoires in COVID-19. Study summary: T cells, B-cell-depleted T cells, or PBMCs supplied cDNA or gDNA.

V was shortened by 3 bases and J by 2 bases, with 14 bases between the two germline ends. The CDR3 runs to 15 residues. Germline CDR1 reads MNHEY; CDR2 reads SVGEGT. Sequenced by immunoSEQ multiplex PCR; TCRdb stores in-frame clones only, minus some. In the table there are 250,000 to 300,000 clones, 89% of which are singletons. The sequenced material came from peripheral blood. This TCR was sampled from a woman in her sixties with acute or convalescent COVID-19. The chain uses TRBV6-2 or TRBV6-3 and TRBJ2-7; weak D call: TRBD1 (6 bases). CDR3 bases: TGTGCCAGCAGTTATCCGGGGACAAAGCCCTACGAGCAGTACTTC. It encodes CASSYPGTKPYEQYF.